The clone carrying this T cell receptor (beta chain) was counted many times. Its antigen is currently unknown. The time point here: healthy volunteer bleed at 6 weeks. The starting material, unfractionated whole blood, was used for total RNA extraction. The data belong to a study of human T cells and chemical hapten exposure. The authors' processing: Sample-level TCR yields exhibited a median of approximately 88,000, with a range of roughly 20,000 to 690,600. TCRdb re-called the RACE reads through MiXCR, storing one row per CDR3 protein. TCRdb, not the original authors, processed these V and J calls. The data contain about 37,000 distinct CDR3 sequences, 5.5% of them singletons. CDR3 length equals 15 residues. The germline V gene encodes CDR1 KGHDR and CDR2 SFDVKD. V was pared by 3 bases and J by 4 bases, with 5 bases of the junction left unmatched. Overall study findings and caveats: TCRs at a frequency above 1 in 1000 stayed unchanged with DPC sensitization.

This chain links TRBV24-1 with TRBJ1-5; 7 positions agree with TRBD1. Sequenced sample: whole blood. The TCR was taken from a human donor in good health. Some clones in this sample may be carry-over from other donors' samples. CDR3 residues: CATSDTSTGNQPQHF. CDR3 nucleotide sequence: TGTGCCACCAGTGATACCTCGACAGGGAATCAGCCCCAGCATTTT.